Shown below are 13 T cell receptor beta chains from a single sample sequenced in a study of T-cell reconstitution after alpha-beta-depleted transplantation in children. Unique molecular identifiers were incorporated during preparation of the TCRbeta library. Each CDR3 protein is one row after TCRdb ran MiXCR on the PCR reads. Among 500,000 to 650,000 distinct CDR3 sequences listed, roughly 13% were seen once. Material: PBMCs, mostly from graft donor cells, obtained 360 days after TCRalphabeta/CD19-depleted stem cell transplant. These receptors were taken from a male patient younger than 18 who had a stem cell transplant for acute myeloid leukemia, so the T cells may come from the graft donor.

This clonotype was counted a few times. This chain links TRBV7-9 with TRBJ1-1; D perhaps matches TRBD1 (6 bases). CDR1 and CDR2 (germline): SEHNR, FQNEAQ (reference sequence). V dropped 3 bases and J dropped 4 bases, with 12 bases sitting between them. The CDR3 totals 14 residues. The CDR3: CASSFLARGTEAFF. In DNA form, the CDR3 reads TGTGCCAGCAGCTTTCTCGCCAGGGGCACTGAAGCTTTCTTT. Based on the CDR3 plus reference TRBV7-9 and TRBJ1-1, the full variable domain is DTGVSQNPRHKITKRGQNVTFRCDPISEHNRLYWYRQTLGQGPEFLTYFQNEAQLEKSRLLSDRFSAERPKGSFSTLEIQRTEQGDSAMYLCASSFLARGTEAFFGQGTRLTVV.

On this clonotype: Just one base apart from a much larger clone, this may be a read error. The conserved final phenylalanine or tryptophan is absent from the CDR3, which likely points to a read error. This chain uses TRBV12-3 or TRBV12-4 with TRBJ1-5; no definite D call. V gave up 2 bases and J gave up 6 bases, with 5 bases separating them. CDR3 size: 12 residues. The DNA for the CDR3 is TGTGCCAGCAGTTTAAAGGGTCAGCCCCAGCATTCT. It encodes CASSLKGQPQHS.

This clonotype has a handful of counts. The chain recombines TRBV5-5 with TRBJ2-1, with D maybe TRBD2 (5 bases). Germline V gene data show CDR1 as SGHKS and CDR2 as YYEKEE (reference sequence). The V gene lost 1 base and the J gene lost 0 bases, with 8 bases spanning the gap. The CDR3 spans 15 residues. The CDR3 spells CASSLSGDSYNEQFF. The CDR3 bases are TGTGCCAGCAGCTTGAGCGGAGACTCCTACAATGAGCAGTTCTTC.

J is TRBJ2-7 and V is TRBV5-1; D unresolved. The CDR3 contains 14 residues. Looked up from germline, CDR1 is SGHRS and CDR2 is YFSETQ. V gave up 2 bases and J gave up 0 bases, with 9 bases separating them. The CDR3 spells CASSFIRDSYEQYF. CDR3 nucleotide sequence: TGCGCCAGCAGCTTTATAAGGGACTCCTACGAGCAGTACTTC.

The gene calls are TRBV6-2 or TRBV6-3 and TRBJ2-7; TRBD2 agrees at 8 bases. The CDR3 totals 15 residues. The ends lost 0 bases at V and 2 bases at J; junction bases unmatched: 3. The V gene's germline CDR1 is MNHEY and CDR2 SVGEGT. The CDR3, as DNA: TGTGCCAGCAGTTACTCGACGGGAGGGCCCTACGAGCAGTACTTC. Translation: CASSYSTGGPYEQYF.

This clonotype was recorded a few times. The chain employs TRBV28 and TRBJ2-3, with TRBD2 identical over 8 bases. The ends lost 4 bases at V and 6 bases at J; junction bases unmatched: 9. The CDR3 sequence is 15 residues long. Germline loops: CDR1 MDHEN, CDR2 SYDVKM. This chain's CDR3 is CASSSPGGLSDTQYF. For the CDR3, the DNA is TGTGCCAGCAGTTCCCCGGGAGGGCTCTCGGATACGCAGTATTTT.

This clonotype was counted only a few times. CDR3 coding DNA: TGCAGCAGCGGGCAGAGCTCCTACGAGCAGTACTTC. Translated: CSSGQSSYEQYF. The chain is built from TRBV20-1 and TRBJ2-7; possibly TRBD2 for D (6 bases). There are 12 residues in the CDR3. CDR1 and CDR2 from the germline V gene are DFQATT and SNEGSKA (reference sequence).

The chain recombines TRBV20-1 with TRBJ2-1, with 8 nucleotides matching TRBD2. With 4 bases clipped from V and 3 bases from J, the junction kept 5 bases outside the gene matches. The CDR3 has 14 amino acids. CDR1 is DFQATT and CDR2 is SNEGSKA in the germline V gene (reference sequence). The CDR3 is CSANSGTRYNEQFF. CDR3 nucleotide sequence: TGCAGTGCTAATAGCGGGACCCGCTACAATGAGCAGTTCTTC.

This sequence joins TRBV28 and TRBJ2-2; the match to TRBD1 covers 11 bases. The CDR3 sequence is 16 residues long. Germline V gene sequence: CDR1 MDHEN, CDR2 SYDVKM. V shed 5 bases and J 6 bases; nucleotides not matched to a gene: 8. The CDR3 sequence: CASSLRDRGSSGELFF. The CDR3 region has the DNA TGTGCCAGCAGTCTCCGGGACAGGGGGTCGTCCGGGGAGCTGTTTTTT.

This clonotype was recorded a few times. The rearrangement links TRBV20-1 to TRBJ1-5, with D uncertain. The ends were cut back, 5 bases at V and 0 bases at J, with 11 bases in the middle. The germline gives CDR1 DFQATT, CDR2 SNEGSKA (reference sequence). The CDR3 is 14 residues long. The CDR3 nucleotides read TGCAGTGCTGTTGACACTAATAGCAATCAGCCCCAGCATTTT. Its protein is CSAVDTNSNQPQHF.

This clonotype has only a few counts. V usage is TRBV4-2 and J usage is TRBJ2-1; weak D call: TRBD2 (6 bases). CDR1 and CDR2 from the germline V gene are LGHNA and YNFKEQ. With 1 base removed from V and 1 base from J, the gap between germline ends came to 11 bases. The CDR3 has 16 residues. The CDR3 loop is CASSQAFGGSYNEQFF. As DNA, the CDR3 is TGTGCCAGCAGCCAAGCTTTCGGAGGGTCCTACAATGAGCAGTTCTTC.

The chain recombines TRBV6-2 or TRBV6-3 with TRBJ2-7, with TRBD1 as a possible D gene (6 bases). From germline, CDR1 is MNHEY and CDR2 SVGEGT. V gave up 1 base and J gave up 2 bases, with 12 bases separating them. This CDR3 region has 15 residues. The CDR3 loop reads CASSYYGTPTYEQYF. In DNA form, the CDR3 reads TGTGCCAGCAGTTACTACGGGACACCTACCTACGAGCAGTACTTC.

The chain recombines TRBV20-1 with TRBJ1-1; D is possibly TRBD1 (5 bases). Germline V gene sequence: CDR1 DFQATT, CDR2 SNEGSKA (reference sequence). This CDR3 comprises 16 residues. Between the trimmed V and J ends, which lost 1 base and 1 base, there was a span of 16 bases. In nucleotides, the CDR3 is TGCAGTGCTAGAGGGGTGGCAGGGAGGCGGAACACTGAAGCTTTCTTT. This encodes CSARGVAGRRNTEAFF.